This TCR beta chain appears in the sequencing data of a study of CD8+ T cells in alopecia areata. Study details: Among treated patients, oral tofacitinib was administered at 5 to 10 mg twice daily. Treated patients received severity scores based on the percentage of scalp area affected.

Study conclusions and caveats: Scalp and blood samples kept many expanded lesional clones throughout tofacitinib. Relative to normal scalp, lesional scalp, especially alopecia totalis/universalis, showed higher clonality.

cDNA serving as the sequencing template came from extracted, reverse transcribed RNA. Sequencing was performed with immunoSEQ multiplex PCR; in TCRdb, only in-frame clones are kept and a portion is missing. The table records 120,000 or so clones, about 59% of them present only once. Noted treatment: oral pan-JAK inhibitor, 5-10 mg twice daily. Comments on this clone: Antigen unknown.

The specimen comprised CD4+ T cells sorted from blood, sampled at week 4, from a patient treated with tofacitinib. This TCR came from a human donor with alopecia areata.

The CDR3 DNA reads TGTGCCAGCAGGCCGGGGAGATCCTACGAGCAGTACTTC. Translating gives CASRPGRSYEQYF. J is TRBJ2-7 and V is TRBV11-2; maybe TRBD2 (5 bases). The CDR3 extends over 13 amino acids. V was trimmed by 6 bases and J by 1 base, leaving 10 bases between them. CDR1 SGHAT and CDR2 FQNNGV come from the germline V gene. Full variable domain (remainder filled in from reference TRBV11-2 and TRBJ2-7): EAGVAQSPRYKIIEKRQSVAFWCNPISGHATLYWYQQILGQGPKLLIQFQNNGVVDDSQLPKDRFSAERLKGVDSTLKIQPAKLEDSAVYLCASRPGRSYEQYFGPGTRLTVT.